The next 4 T cell receptor beta chains were all read from a single sample in a study of T cells in tuberculosis. Sequencing used immunoSEQ multiplex PCR; TCRdb keeps in-frame clones, though not all of them. The sample yields 30,000 or so clones, 86% seen once. Noted time point: new active TB diagnosis, blood taken before or within 7 days of starting treatment. The sample consisted of PBMCs, taken at tuberculosis diagnosis. These receptors originate from an adult with tuberculosis.

This sequence joins TRBV5-8 and TRBJ1-1; TRBD1 aligns across 7 bases. The ends lost 5 bases at V and 4 bases at J; junction bases unmatched: 8. The CDR3 loop spans 14 amino acids. Per the germline V gene, CDR1 is SGHTS and CDR2 is YDEGEE. The CDR3 region has the DNA TGTGCCAGCAGGTGGACAGGCGGTAGCACTGAAGCTTTCTTT. Residues: CASRWTGGSTEAFF.

This chain connects TRBV5-5 to TRBJ2-1; 7 nucleotides line up with TRBD2. The CDR3 spans 15 residues. Unmatched junction bases numbered 4, after V lost 4 bases and J lost 0 bases. From germline, CDR1 is SGHKS and CDR2 YYEKEE (reference sequence). Written as DNA, the CDR3 is TGTGCCAGCAGCCCACTAGCGAGCTCCTACAATGAGCAGTTCTTC. Protein product: CASSPLASSYNEQFF. Full variable domain (remainder filled in from reference TRBV5-5 and TRBJ2-1): DAGVTQSPTHLIKTRGQQVTLRCSPISGHKSVSWYQQVLGQGPQFIFQYYEKEERGRGNFPDRFSARQFPNYSSELNVNALLLGDSALYLCASSPLASSYNEQFFGPGTRLTVL.

This chain uses TRBV5-1 with TRBJ1-2; no definite D call. CDR1 and CDR2 (germline): SGHRS, YFSETQ. This CDR3 spans 13 amino acids. Trimming removed 1 base at V and 8 bases at J, with 12 bases between. The CDR3 nucleotides read TGCGCCAGCAGCTTGAGCGGGGAGCGGGGCTACACCTTC. Its translation: CASSLSGERGYTF.

The chain couples TRBV2 to TRBJ2-4, with 8 bases aligning to TRBD1. This CDR3 comprises 13 residues. The V and J ends lost 8 bases and 12 bases, in that order; junction bases with no gene match: 12. Looked up from germline, CDR1 is SNHLY and CDR2 is FYNNEI. The CDR3 nucleotides read TGTGCCAGCGAGGAGGGACAGGCCGATACTCAGTACTTC. Translating it yields CASEEGQADTQYF.